Given below is one T cell receptor beta chain in context. The data stem from a study of blood T cell repertoires in COVID-19. At the level of the study: Italy, Spain and the United States were the sources of the convalescent and acute COVID-19 samples. The analysed material was cDNA or gDNA that came from T cells, B-cell-depleted T cells, or PBMCs.

Per the original methods: Reference gene primer amplification gave nucleated cell count estimates. Sequencing used immunoSEQ multiplex PCR; TCRdb keeps in-frame clones, though not all of them. V and J calls and clone size are copied from that table; D and trimming were computed from the DNA. The sample records 200,000 to 250,000 clones, roughly 80% being singletons. V lost 4 bases and J lost 3; bases outside the gene matches: 1. Germline V gives CDR1 SGHRS, CDR2 YFSETQ. This CDR3 has 12 residues. The chain joins TRBV5-1 to TRBJ2-7; 7 bases line up with TRBD1. The sequence derives from an elderly woman with active or convalescent COVID-19. Sequencing input: peripheral blood. The CDR3 DNA sequence: TGCGCCAGCAGCCGGGACAGCTACGAGCAGTACTTC. Translated, it gives CASSRDSYEQYF.